This T cell receptor beta chain was captured by sequencing in a study of shared clonotypes between healthy human individuals. Several immunoSEQ plates received, in even portions, the genomic DNA of each subset. TCRdb keeps only in-frame clones here, not all; method: immunoSEQ multiplex PCR. The sample lists about 2.1 million clones, just over 90% occurring once. CD45RO-negative, CCR7-positively selected cells formed the naive CD8 fraction, excluding terminally differentiated effector memory CD45RA+ cells. A word on this clone: What it recognizes is unknown. The sample carries other DNA sequences with the same CDR3.

Study-level points and caveats: Non-shared clonotypes were found to have lower generation probabilities than the clonotypes that were shared by all four of the sorted-subset donors. Several donors shared about 5% of their naive CD4 clonotypes.

The source of this sequence is a man younger than 35 in good health. Some clones in this sample may be carry-over from other donors' samples. The sequenced sample was naive CD8+ T cells from PBMCs.

Here the CDR3 reads CASSPGTGVSYEQYF. The CDR3 DNA reads as TGTGCCAGCTCTCCCGGGACAGGGGTGTCCTACGAGCAGTACTTC. The chain uses TRBV7-9 and TRBJ2-7; 10 nucleotides agree with TRBD1. Germline CDR1 and CDR2: SEHNR and FQNEAQ (reference sequence). The V gene end was trimmed by 8 bases and the J gene end by 1 base; junction bases not matched to a gene: 8. This CDR3 has 15 amino acids.